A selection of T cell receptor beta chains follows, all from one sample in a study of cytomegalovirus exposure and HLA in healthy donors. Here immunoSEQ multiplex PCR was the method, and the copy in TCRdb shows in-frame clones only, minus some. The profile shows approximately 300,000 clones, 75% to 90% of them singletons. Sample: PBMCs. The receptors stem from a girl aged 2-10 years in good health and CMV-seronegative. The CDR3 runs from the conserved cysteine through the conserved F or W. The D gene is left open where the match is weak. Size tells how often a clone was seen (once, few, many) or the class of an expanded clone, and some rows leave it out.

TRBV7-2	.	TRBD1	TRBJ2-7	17	TGTGCCAGCAGCTTGAGTTTAGGTGGCAGGGGGCGGTACGAGCAGTACTTC	CASSLSLGGRGRYEQYF
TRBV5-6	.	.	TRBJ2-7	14	TGTGCCAGCAGCTTGAAAAGTCGCTCCTACGAGCAGTACTTC	CASSLKSRSYEQYF
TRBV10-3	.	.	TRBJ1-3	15	TGTGCCATCAGTGAGACAGGGATGCGTGGAAACACCATATATTTT	CAISETGMRGNTIYF
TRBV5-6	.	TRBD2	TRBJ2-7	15	TGTGCCAGCAGCTTGGGCGGGGGACGAGCGGGCGAGCAGTACTTC	CASSLGGGRAGEQYF
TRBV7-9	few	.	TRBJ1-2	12	TGTGCCAGCAGCTCCGCGGTCTATGGCTACACCTTC	CASSSAVYGYTF
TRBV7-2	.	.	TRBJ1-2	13	TGTGCCAGCAGCTTAGAGCAGGCTAAGGGCTACACCTTC	CASSLEQAKGYTF
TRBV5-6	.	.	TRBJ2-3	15	TGTGCCAGCAGCGGGGGACTCGGGGGCACAGATACGCAGTATTTT	CASSGGLGGTDTQYF
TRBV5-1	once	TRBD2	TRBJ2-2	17	TGCGCCAGCAGCTTGGGGGGACTAGCGGGTTACACCGGGGAGCTGTTTTTT	CASSLGGLAGYTGELFF
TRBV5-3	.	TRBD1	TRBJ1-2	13	TGTGCCAGAAGCTCGGGACAGGGGGATGGCTACACCTTC	CARSSGQGDGYTF
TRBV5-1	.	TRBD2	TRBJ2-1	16	TGCGCCAGCAGCTTGGGGACTAGCGGGGGGGCAAATGAGCAGTTCTTC	CASSLGTSGGANEQFF
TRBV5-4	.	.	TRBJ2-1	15	TGTGCCAGCAGCTTGACTTTCGGGATGACCCATGAGCAGTTCTTC	CASSLTFGMTHEQFF
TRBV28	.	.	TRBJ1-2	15	TGTGCCAGCAGTCCACCACAGGGACACATAGGAGGCTACACCTTC	CASSPPQGHIGGYTF
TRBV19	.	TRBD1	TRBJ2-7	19	TGTGCCAGTAGTCCAAGGACAGGGGCGACTTATGCGGTCGACTACGAGCAGTACTTC	CASSPRTGATYAVDYEQYF
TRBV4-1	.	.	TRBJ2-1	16	TGCGCCAGCAGCGCACCCACAAACCCAGCGCACAATGAGCAGTTCTTC	CASSAPTNPAHNEQFF
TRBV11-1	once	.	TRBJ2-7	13	TGTGCCAGCAGCTTAGTTCCTACCTACGAGCAGTACTTC	CASSLVPTYEQYF
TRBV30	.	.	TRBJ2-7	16	TGTGCCTGGAGTGCGAGAAGACCGATGGGGACTTACGAGCAGTACTTC	CAWSARRPMGTYEQYF
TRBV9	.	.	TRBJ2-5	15	TGTGCCAGCAGCGCCGGGTTGTTGGTGTCAGAGACCCAGTACTTC	CASSAGLLVSETQYF
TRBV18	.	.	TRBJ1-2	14	TGTGCCAGCTCACTCCAGGGATTTAACTATGGCTACACCTTC	CASSLQGFNYGYTF
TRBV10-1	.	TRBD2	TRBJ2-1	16	TGCGCCAGCAGTGGAAGCGGGAGGCTCTCCTACAATGAGCAGTTCTTC	CASSGSGRLSYNEQFF
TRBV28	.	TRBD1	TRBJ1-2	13	TGTGCCAGCAGTTCCGGGACAGGGAGCGGCTACACCTTC	CASSSGTGSGYTF
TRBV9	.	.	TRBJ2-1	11	TGTGCCAGCAGCCCCGGGTGGGAGCAGTTCTTC	CASSPGWEQFF
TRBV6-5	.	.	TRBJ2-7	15	TGTGCCAGCAGTTACTCTAAATGGGGCACCTACGAGCAGTACTTC	CASSYSKWGTYEQYF
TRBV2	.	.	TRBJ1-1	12	TGTGCCAGCAGCACAGTTAACACTGAAGCTTTCTTT	CASSTVNTEAFF
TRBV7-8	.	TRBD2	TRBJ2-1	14	TGTGCCAGCAGCTTCCGCCGGACTAGCAATGAGCAGTTCTTC	CASSFRRTSNEQFF
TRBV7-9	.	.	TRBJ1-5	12	TGTGCCAGCAGCCCCCTCAATCAGCCCCAGCATTTT	CASSPLNQPQHF
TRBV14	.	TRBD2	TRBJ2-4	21	TGTGCCAGCAGCCAAGAACCCTCACGGGGGGGCCTGAATATTGACAAAAACATTCAGTACTTC	CASSQEPSRGGLNIDKNIQYF
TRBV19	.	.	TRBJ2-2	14	TGTGCCAGTAGCGGGGGGACACTCACCGGGGAGCTGTTTTTT	CASSGGTLTGELFF
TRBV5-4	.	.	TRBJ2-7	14	TGTGCCAGCAGCTCCGATCTAAGCTCCTACGAGCAGTACTTC	CASSSDLSSYEQYF